These 32 T cell receptor beta chains share one sample of origin, sequenced in a study of blood T cell repertoires in COVID-19 (dated by TCRdb to 2018 to 2021). To prepare the library, the immunoSEQ multiplex PCR assay was applied. Not all clones reach the TCRdb copy of this immuneACCESS table, which keeps in-frame sequences only. Checked studies attribute under half of the gap to unresolved V genes and leave the rest unexplained. Here the sample has about 220,000 clones; less than 85% occur a single time. 3.6% of the sample lies in the top ten. The sample was peripheral blood. Receptors originate from a woman older than 75 with acute or convalescent COVID-19.

The CDR3 loop is CASSQSPGGTDHVNTEAFF. CDR3 bases: TGCGCCAGCAGTCAATCGCCAGGGGGGACAGACCATGTGAACACTGAAGCTTTCTTT. V gene TRBV23-1 combines with J gene TRBJ1-1; 7 bases line up with TRBD1. TRBV23-1 is an ORF; its function is uncertain. CDR3 length: 19 amino acids. Trimming took 0 bases from V and 0 from J; bases not matched to a gene: 13.

The rearrangement joins TRBV5-6 to TRBJ1-1; 8 positions agree with TRBD1. This CDR3 has 17 amino acids. Germline trimming cut 4 bases from V and 1 base from J; bases unmatched to any gene: 12. Germline assignment: CDR1 SGHDT and CDR2 YYEEEE. Here the CDR3 DNA reads TGTGCCAGCAGCCCCAGGGGGCATGGGGTCAGGAACACTGAAGCTTTCTTT. This encodes CASSPRGHGVRNTEAFF.

The chain recombines TRBV27 with TRBJ2-5; 15 nucleotides match TRBD2. CDR3 length equals 17 residues. V gave up 6 bases and J gave up 7 bases; unmatched junction bases: 12. Germline CDR1 is MNHEY and CDR2 is SMNVEV (reference sequence). The CDR3 sequence: CASRPSGTSGGRGTQYF. The CDR3 bases are TGTGCCAGCAGGCCCTCCGGGACTAGCGGGGGGCGGGGGACCCAGTACTTC.

This clone is a singleton in its sample. The chain is built from TRBV6-5 and TRBJ1-2; 8 bases map to TRBD1. The CDR3 runs to 15 residues. CDR1 and CDR2 from the germline V gene are MNHEY and SVGAGI. The V segment lost 5 bases and the J segment 4 bases; nucleotides outside the gene matches: 9. Here the CDR3 reads CASSTQRTGRYGYTF. The DNA for the CDR3 is TGTGCCAGCAGTACCCAGCGGACAGGGCGCTATGGCTACACCTTC.

The chain links TRBV27 to TRBJ1-1, with TRBD1 matching 7 bases. The CDR3 sequence is 14 residues long. Unmatched junction bases numbered 5, after V lost 1 base and J lost 6 bases. The germline V gene encodes CDR1 MNHEY and CDR2 SMNVEV (reference sequence). CDR3 protein: CASSLLGQSPEAFF. The CDR3 bases are TGTGCCAGCAGTTTATTGGGACAGAGCCCTGAAGCTTTCTTT.

The chain recombines TRBV5-1 with TRBJ1-1; possibly TRBD1 for D (5 bases). Per germline, CDR1 SGHRS and CDR2 YFSETQ. V was clipped by 5 bases and J by 1 base, with 15 bases between them. The CDR3 is 15 residues long. CDR3 sequence: CASSPQTVPNTEAFF. In DNA form, the CDR3 reads TGCGCCAGCAGTCCCCAGACAGTCCCGAACACTGAAGCTTTCTTT.

This rearrangement joins TRBV7-3 to TRBJ1-5; D not certain. Germline values: CDR1 SGHTA, CDR2 FQGTGA. The CDR3 is 13 residues long. V lost 5 bases and J lost 3, with 8 bases in between. The CDR3 region is CASSPIHNQPQHF. The CDR3 DNA is TGTGCCAGCAGCCCAATCCACAATCAGCCCCAGCATTTT.

This rearrangement joins TRBV12-3 or TRBV12-4 to TRBJ1-5, with 7 bases identical to TRBD1. The CDR3 loop spans 13 amino acids. With V trimmed by 6 bases and J by 6 bases, 5 bases remained unmatched. This chain's CDR3 is CASSPQGGQPQHF. The CDR3 DNA follows: TGTGCCAGCAGCCCCCAGGGGGGTCAGCCCCAGCATTTT.

CDR3 in DNA: TGTGCCAGCAGTCACAGTGGAACAACTAATGAAAAACTGTTTTTT. Its translation is CASSHSGTTNEKLFF. The chain is built from TRBV28 and TRBJ1-4; D call uncertain. In germline, CDR1 is MDHEN, CDR2 SYDVKM. Between the trimmed V and J ends, which lost 5 bases and 0 bases, there was a span of 10 bases. CDR3 length: 15 residues.

The chain couples TRBV3-1 (or the pseudogene TRBV3-2) to TRBJ1-3, with D unclear. Trimming pared 4 bases from V and 4 bases from J, leaving 8 bases between. Germline V CDR1 and CDR2: LGHDT, YNNKEL (reference sequence). The CDR3 is 13 residues long. The CDR3 sequence is CASSPNVGNTIYF. The DNA for the CDR3 is TGTGCCAGCAGCCCTAATGTCGGAAACACCATATATTTT.

The chain employs TRBV6-5 and TRBJ2-7; 12 nucleotides line up with TRBD1. V lost 8 bases, J lost 7 bases, and 12 bases stayed unmatched. The CDR3 sequence is 15 residues long. Germline CDR1 MNHEY, CDR2 SVGAGI. Here the CDR3 reads CASGSGGQGADEQYF. In DNA, the CDR3 is TGTGCCAGCGGGAGTGGGGGACAGGGGGCGGATGAGCAGTACTTC.

CDR3 bases: TGTGCCAGCAGTGGATCCGGAGAGAACACTGAAGCTTTCTTT. The encoded protein is CASSGSGENTEAFF. The genes are TRBV2 and TRBJ1-1; D call uncertain. CDR1 and CDR2 from the germline V gene are SNHLY and FYNNEI. The V gene lost 4 bases and the J gene lost 1 base, with 10 bases spanning the gap. The CDR3 has 14 residues.

The V call is TRBV7-9, the J call TRBJ1-1, with 8 bases identical to TRBD1. There are 12 residues in the CDR3. Trimming cost V 6 bases and J 11 bases; bases outside gene matches: 8. CDR1 and CDR2 from the germline V gene are SEHNR and FQNEAQ (reference sequence). For the CDR3, the DNA is TGTGCCAGCAGTCGACAGGGGACAGATGCTTTCTTT. Its translation: CASSRQGTDAFF.

The chain has TRBV3-1 (or the pseudogene TRBV3-2) and TRBJ2-1; 9 bases fit TRBD2. CDR3 length: 16 amino acids. Germline V lookup: CDR1 LGHDT, CDR2 YNNKEL (reference sequence). After removal of 2 bases from V and 4 bases from J, the junction contained 6 bases not matched to a gene. CDR3 coding DNA: TGTGCCAGCAGCCAAAGGGGTAGCGGGGGATACAATGAGCAGTTCTTC. Its protein is CASSQRGSGGYNEQFF.

The chain recombines TRBV19 with TRBJ1-6; possibly TRBD1 for D (5 bases). V lost 1 base and J 4 bases, leaving 11 bases between the germline ends. Germline CDR1 LNHDA, CDR2 SQIVND (reference sequence). The CDR3 is made up of 16 amino acids. The CDR3 reads CASSIGAGSYNSPLHF. The DNA for the CDR3 is TGTGCCAGTAGTATAGGGGCAGGGTCGTATAATTCACCCCTCCACTTT.

V and J are TRBV5-6 and TRBJ1-2, with 7 bases fitting TRBD1. This CDR3 region has 14 residues. V gave up 1 base and J gave up 4 bases; unmatched junction bases: 4. Germline V gene data show CDR1 as SGHDT and CDR2 as YYEEEE. As DNA, the CDR3 is TGTGCCAGCAGCTTGACGACAGGGATCTATGGCTACACCTTC. Encoded protein: CASSLTTGIYGYTF.

The chain has TRBV11-3 and TRBJ2-7; 10 nucleotides align to TRBD1. The V gene's germline CDR1 is SGHNT and CDR2 YENEEA. Losses at the gene ends were 7 bases for V and 3 bases for J; bases not matched to a gene: 3. This CDR3 has 13 amino acids. The chain's CDR3 is CASTRDRGYEQYF. For the CDR3, the DNA is TGTGCCAGCACCCGGGACAGGGGCTACGAGCAGTACTTC.

The chain has TRBV30 and TRBJ2-7; D remains ambiguous. V was clipped by 2 bases and J by 5 bases, with 7 bases between them. From germline, CDR1 is GTSNPN and CDR2 SVGIG (reference sequence). This CDR3 is 11 amino acids long. Here the CDR3 reads CAWSSRNEQYF. The CDR3 DNA sequence: TGTGCCTGGAGTTCTAGAAACGAGCAGTACTTC. The full variable domain, with the rest looked up from reference TRBV30 and TRBJ2-7, is SQTIHQWPATLVQPVGSPLSLECTVEGTSNPNLYWYRQAAGRGLQLLFYSVGIGQISSEVPQNLSASRPQDRQFILSSKKLLLSDSGFYLCAWSSRNEQYFGPGTRLTVT.

V gene TRBV29-1 combines with J gene TRBJ1-1; TRBD1 aligns across 9 bases. V shed 4 bases and J 5 bases; nucleotides not matched to a gene: 11. The germline CDR1 and CDR2 sequences are SQVTM and ANQGSEA. This CDR3 is 15 amino acids long. The CDR3 region is CSVGSPTGGWTEAFF. Here the CDR3 DNA reads TGCAGCGTTGGATCCCCGACAGGGGGTTGGACTGAAGCTTTCTTT.

The chain has TRBV10-3 and TRBJ2-5; 16 bases are a match to TRBD2. CDR3 length: 17 residues. Unmatched junction bases numbered 7, after V lost 4 bases and J lost 5 bases. The germline CDR1 and CDR2 sequences are ENHRY and SYGVKD. The CDR3 sequence is CAISGGTSGGAGETQYF. CDR3 nucleotide sequence: TGTGCCATCAGTGGAGGGACTAGCGGGGGGGCTGGGGAGACCCAGTACTTC.

This clone was detected a few times. The V call is TRBV10-1, the J call TRBJ1-5; D unclear. Deletions cut 5 bases from V and 5 bases from J, with 19 bases between. The CDR3 is 16 amino acids. CDR1 and CDR2 from the germline V gene are WNHNN and SYGVQD (reference sequence). The CDR3 coding sequence is TGCGCCAGCAGTCGGCGGGGAGGAAAGGTGGATCAGCCCCAGCATTTT. Translated, it gives CASSRRGGKVDQPQHF.

This sequence joins TRBV3-1 (or the pseudogene TRBV3-2) and TRBJ1-5; unclear D gene. Germline loops: CDR1 LGHDT, CDR2 YNNKEL (reference sequence). CDR3 length: 15 amino acids. V lost 3 bases to trimming and J lost 0 bases, with 9 bases between them. The CDR3 protein is CASSHGEYSNQPQHF. The CDR3 region has the DNA TGTGCCAGCAGCCACGGGGAGTATAGCAATCAGCCCCAGCATTTT.

This clone has just a few counts. The gene calls are TRBV10-3 and TRBJ2-2; D possibly corresponds to TRBD1 (6 bases). Trimming removed 10 bases from V and 4 bases from J, with 10 bases in between. This CDR3 region has 12 residues. Germline V gene sequence: CDR1 ENHRY, CDR2 SYGVKD. CDR3 nucleotides: TGTGCCACCGGACAGTTCACCGGGGAGCTGTTTTTT. Translating gives CATGQFTGELFF.

The V and J genes are TRBV6-1 and TRBJ1-2, with D tentatively TRBD1 (6 bases). Deletions cut 6 bases from V and 5 bases from J, with 22 bases between. The CDR3 is 16 amino acids. Germline assignment: CDR1 MNHNS and CDR2 SASEGT. CDR3 sequence reads: CASRERQEVALYGYTF. DNA for the CDR3: TGTGCCAGCAGGGAAAGACAGGAGGTGGCTTTGTATGGCTACACCTTC.

The genes are TRBV28 and TRBJ1-2; D is possibly TRBD1 (5 bases). The CDR3 is 14 residues long. Looked up from germline, CDR1 is MDHEN and CDR2 is SYDVKM. V gave up 3 bases and J gave up 2 bases, with 10 bases separating them. CDR3 sequence: CASSLERQNYGYTF. As DNA, the CDR3 is TGTGCCAGCAGTTTGGAGCGACAGAACTATGGCTACACCTTC.

The chain carries TRBV6-5 and TRBJ1-1, with 7 bases aligning to TRBD1. Trimming cost V 6 bases and J 5 bases; bases outside gene matches: 12. Germline V gene data show CDR1 as MNHEY and CDR2 as SVGAGI. The CDR3 totals 15 residues. DNA for the CDR3: TGTGCCAGCAGCCTCACCCTCAGGGGGTGGACTGAAGCTTTCTTT. It is translated as CASSLTLRGWTEAFF.

The chain couples TRBV6-5 to TRBJ2-7; 13 bases match TRBD2. This CDR3 has 15 residues. The V gene's germline CDR1 is MNHEY and CDR2 SVGAGI. After removal of 2 bases from V and 4 bases from J, the junction contained 2 bases not matched to a gene. This CDR3 is CASSYGTSGMYEQYF. In DNA form, the CDR3 reads TGTGCCAGCAGTTACGGGACTAGCGGGATGTACGAGCAGTACTTC.

The chain is built from TRBV5-6 and TRBJ1-1; D is perhaps TRBD1 (5 bases). Germline V gene sequence: CDR1 SGHDT, CDR2 YYEEEE. The CDR3 has 11 amino acids. Trimming took 4 bases from V and 10 from J, leaving 11 bases between them. CDR3 amino acids: CASSRTGVAFF. CDR3 nucleotide sequence: TGTGCCAGCAGCAGAACAGGAGTAGCTTTCTTT.

The chain is built from TRBV7-3 and TRBJ2-7; possible D gene TRBD1, 6 bases. Deletions cut 5 bases from V and 1 base from J, with 12 bases between. Germline CDR1 reads SGHTA; CDR2 reads FQGTGA. The CDR3 contains 14 residues. CDR3 loop: CASSAQGSSYEQYF. Here the CDR3 DNA reads TGTGCCAGCAGCGCACAGGGTTCTTCCTACGAGCAGTACTTC.

The chain links TRBV4-2 to TRBJ1-2; no clear D gene. V was cut by 0 bases and J by 8 bases, with 10 bases left in between. CDR3 length: 13 amino acids. The germline gives CDR1 LGHNA, CDR2 YNFKEQ. Here the CDR3 DNA reads TGTGCCAGCAGCCAAGATCTTATAGCGGGCTACACCTTC. Protein sequence: CASSQDLIAGYTF.

The chain recombines TRBV19 with TRBJ2-3; D perhaps matches TRBD2 (6 bases). This CDR3 contains 14 residues. In germline, CDR1 is LNHDA, CDR2 SQIVND (reference sequence). Trimming removed 3 bases at V and 2 bases at J, with 9 bases between. The CDR3 DNA reads as TGTGCCAGTAGTATTGCGGGGTACACAGATACGCAGTATTTT. Protein sequence: CASSIAGYTDTQYF.

The CDR3 region has the DNA TGTGCCAGCTCACCTGGACTTCATGGGGACGAGCAGTACTTC. Residues: CASSPGLHGDEQYF. The V call is TRBV18, the J call TRBJ2-7, with a tentative D call TRBD2 (5 bases). V lost 3 bases and J lost 5, with 14 bases in between. The CDR3 consists of 14 residues. Germline CDR1 and CDR2: KGHSH and LQKENI.